This T cell receptor (beta chain) derives from a study of blood T cells in healthy people across ages. Overall study results and limits: Age advanced and TCR beta diversity per million T cells fell, roughly linearly. Unsorted PBMC input precluded a conclusive naive versus antigen-experienced comparison. Correlation between TCR beta diversity and naive T cell percentage was strong.

Trimming removed 0 bases at V and 0 bases at J, with 6 bases between. The CDR3 runs to 15 residues. CDR1 and CDR2 from the germline V gene are ENHRY and SYGVKD. The study drew donors from healthy Caucasian individuals in Russia aged 6 to 90. For the second PCR, which ran for roughly 7 to 11 cycles, a sample-barcoded 5' primer and a J-beta primer mix were used. MiXCR, applied by TCRdb to the 5' RACE reads, yields one record per CDR3 protein. The table records some 1.6 million distinct CDR3 sequences, about 31% of them present only once. This clonotype was picked up many times. Its target is unknown. This TCR derives from a woman aged 30 to 39 in good health. Sequencing used blood. The J gene is TRBJ2-4, the V gene TRBV10-3; D ambiguous. CDR3 bases: TGTGCCATCAGTGAGTCCGGGCTAGCCAAAAACATTCAGTACTTC. Its protein is CAISESGLAKNIQYF.